These 32 T cell receptor beta chains came from one sample sequenced in a study of shared clonotypes between healthy human individuals. CD45RO-negative, CCR7-selected cells formed the naive CD8 fraction, which excluded terminally differentiated effector memory CD45RA+ cells. Only in-frame clones appear in the TCRdb table, and some are missing; sequencing was by immunoSEQ multiplex PCR. The sample consists of around 2.1 million clones, just over 90% of them appearing once. Source material: naive CD8+ T cells from PBMCs. All receptors come from a young man in good health. Some clones in this sample may be carry-over from other donors' samples.

CDR3 coding DNA: TGTGCCATCAGTGAGTCGAGCGGCGGGAGTAAGTACGAGCAGTACTTC. Translated: CAISESSGGSKYEQYF. The chain couples TRBV10-3 to TRBJ2-7, with TRBD2 matching over 7 bases. Germline trimming cut 0 bases from V and 4 bases from J; bases unmatched to any gene: 9. This CDR3 has 16 amino acids. CDR1 ENHRY and CDR2 SYGVKD come from the germline V gene.

The V call is TRBV19, the J call TRBJ2-7; 7 bases match TRBD1. The CDR3 sequence is 12 residues long. Unmatched junction bases numbered 4, after V lost 9 bases and J lost 2 bases. CDR1 is LNHDA, CDR2 SQIVND, per germline (reference sequence). This chain's CDR3 is CASGDSAYEQYF. The CDR3 coding sequence is TGTGCCAGCGGGGACAGTGCCTACGAGCAGTACTTC. The entire variable domain, with the rest obtained from reference TRBV19 and TRBJ2-7, is as follows: DGGITQSPKYLFRKEGQNVTLSCEQNLNHDAMYWYRQDPGQGLRLIYYSQIVNDFQKGDIAEGYSVSREKKESFPLTVTSAQKNPTAFYLCASGDSAYEQYFGPGTRLTVT.

V gene TRBV5-1 combines with J gene TRBJ2-7; 7 bases match TRBD1. With 4 bases clipped from V and 2 bases from J, the junction kept 6 bases outside the gene matches. Germline V gene sequence: CDR1 SGHRS, CDR2 YFSETQ. CDR3 length equals 14 residues. The DNA for the CDR3 is TGCGCCAGCAGCCCGACCGGACAGGCCTACGAGCAGTACTTC. This gives the protein CASSPTGQAYEQYF.

The CDR3: CASSQEGDGVSYEQYF. The CDR3 DNA is TGTGCCAGCAGCCAAGAAGGAGATGGGGTTAGCTACGAGCAGTACTTC. This chain uses TRBV4-2 with TRBJ2-7; D unclear. With 0 bases removed from V and 3 bases from J, the gap between germline ends came to 15 bases. The V gene's germline CDR1 is LGHNA and CDR2 YNFKEQ. The CDR3 loop spans 16 amino acids.

This clone appeared a single time. The V call is TRBV11-3, the J call TRBJ1-2, with D possibly being TRBD1 (5 bases). The CDR3 loop spans 19 amino acids. Between the trimmed V and J ends, which lost 0 bases and 5 bases, there was a span of 25 bases. CDR1 and CDR2 (germline): SGHNT, YENEEA. DNA for the CDR3: TGTGCCAGCAGCTTAGATCGGATGGTGTGGATTAGGGGTAGTTATGGCTACACCTTC. This gives the protein CASSLDRMVWIRGSYGYTF.

A remark on this clone: Distinct nucleotide sequences in the sample also encode this CDR3. This chain uses TRBV6-1 with TRBJ2-7, with D unclear. The V end was cut by 6 bases, the J end by 3 bases, with 6 bases between. The length of the CDR3 is 11 residues. Germline loops: CDR1 MNHNS, CDR2 SASEGT. This chain's CDR3 is CASRYSYEQYF. Here the CDR3 DNA reads TGTGCCAGCAGGTACAGCTACGAGCAGTACTTC.

This chain joins TRBV4-1 and TRBJ2-7; TRBD2 agrees at 8 bases. Germline V gives CDR1 MGHRA, CDR2 YSYEKL. The CDR3 consists of 16 residues. The V and J ends lost 0 bases and 3 bases, in that order; junction bases with no gene match: 7. The CDR3 sequence is CASSQDASGYLYEQYF. CDR3 nucleotide sequence: TGCGCCAGCAGCCAAGATGCTAGCGGGTACCTCTACGAGCAGTACTTC.

Concerning this clone itself: At the DNA level, this CDR3 is encoded by other sequences in the same sample as well. The chain couples TRBV5-4 to TRBJ2-3; either TRBD1 or TRBD2 may fit D (6 bases each). Germline values: CDR1 SGHNT, CDR2 YYREEE (reference sequence). The V gene lost 0 bases and the J gene lost 5 bases, with 10 bases spanning the gap. CDR3 length equals 14 residues. For the CDR3, the DNA is TGTGCCAGCAGCTTGGTAGGGGGAGGAGATACGCAGTATTTT. Residues: CASSLVGGGDTQYF.

The CDR3 is CASSQVGYVTGWQETQYF. CDR3 nucleotides: TGCGCCAGCAGCCAAGTCGGGTATGTCACAGGGTGGCAAGAGACCCAGTACTTC. The genes are TRBV4-1 and TRBJ2-5, with D tentatively TRBD1 (6 bases). Germline V gives CDR1 MGHRA, CDR2 YSYEKL. V was cut by 1 base and J by 2 bases, with 20 bases left in between. There are 18 residues in the CDR3.

The J gene is TRBJ1-1, the V gene TRBV11-2; D is uncertain. Germline assignment: CDR1 SGHAT and CDR2 FQNNGV. The CDR3 totals 15 residues. Trimming shortened V by 3 bases and J by 2 bases, and 13 bases separated the two germline ends. The chain's CDR3 is CASSFGFALNTEAFF. In DNA, the CDR3 is TGTGCCAGCAGCTTCGGTTTCGCTCTTAACACTGAAGCTTTCTTT.

The chain employs TRBV9 and TRBJ2-1; maybe TRBD2 (5 bases). The ends were cut back, 0 bases at V and 0 bases at J, with 10 bases in the middle. Germline V gives CDR1 SGDLS, CDR2 YYNGEE. This CDR3 region has 16 residues. The CDR3 DNA reads TGTGCCAGCAGCGTAGTCACGGCGGGCTCCTACAATGAGCAGTTCTTC. It translates to CASSVVTAGSYNEQFF.

V gene TRBV7-2 combines with J gene TRBJ1-5; tentatively, D is TRBD1 (5 bases). Germline CDR1 and CDR2: SGHTA and FQGNSA. The V gene lost 1 base and the J gene lost 3 bases, with 10 bases spanning the gap. This CDR3 comprises 15 residues. The CDR3 reads CASSLVGGANQPQHF. In nucleotides, the CDR3 is TGTGCCAGCAGCTTAGTGGGCGGGGCCAATCAGCCCCAGCATTTT.

The chain recombines TRBV14 with TRBJ2-7, with unresolved D. CDR1 is SGHDN and CDR2 is FVKESK in the germline V gene. The V and J ends lost 4 bases and 2 bases respectively, with 9 bases between them. The CDR3 spans 13 residues. The CDR3 region has the DNA TGTGCCAGCAGCCTGACTGAGACCTACGAGCAGTACTTC. Its protein is CASSLTETYEQYF.

As to this clone: Distinct nucleotide sequences in the sample also encode this CDR3. The genes are TRBV19 and TRBJ1-1, with 7 nucleotides matching TRBD1. The CDR3 loop spans 12 amino acids. Germline loops: CDR1 LNHDA, CDR2 SQIVND (reference sequence). V gave up 5 bases and J gave up 5 bases; unmatched junction bases: 2. The CDR3 DNA reads TGTGCCAGTAGTTACAGGGGTACTGAAGCTTTCTTT. Amino acids: CASSYRGTEAFF.

The chain links TRBV5-6 to TRBJ2-7; 8 bases map to TRBD2. The germline CDR1 and CDR2 sequences are SGHDT and YYEEEE. CDR3 length equals 14 residues. The V segment lost 1 base and the J segment 2 bases; nucleotides outside the gene matches: 2. The CDR3 DNA follows: TGTGCCAGCAGCTTGCGGGAGGGCCCCTACGAGCAGTACTTC. Protein product: CASSLREGPYEQYF. Together with reference TRBV5-6 and TRBJ2-7, the CDR3 gives the full variable domain: DAGVTQSPTHLIKTRGQQVTLRCSPKSGHDTVSWYQQALGQGPQFIFQYYEEEERQRGNFPDRFSGHQFPNYSSELNVNALLLGDSALYLCASSLREGPYEQYFGPGTRLTVT.

V gene TRBV19 combines with J gene TRBJ2-3, with 7 bases fitting TRBD2. Germline V gives CDR1 LNHDA, CDR2 SQIVND (reference sequence). J lost 5 bases, V lost 0 bases, and 5 bases had no gene match. This CDR3 spans 15 amino acids. The CDR3 DNA reads TGTGCCAGTAGTATAGAGGGAGGGTTGGAAGATACGCAGTATTTT. Its translation: CASSIEGGLEDTQYF.

This sequence joins TRBV29-1 and TRBJ2-7, with 11 bases aligning to TRBD2. V lost 6 bases and J lost 3; bases outside the gene matches: 4. Per the germline V gene, CDR1 is SQVTM and CDR2 is ANQGSEA. The CDR3 contains 13 residues. CDR3 in DNA: TGCAGCGTCAAGGGACTAGCGGTCTACGAGCAGTACTTC. This encodes CSVKGLAVYEQYF.

This clone was found once. The J gene is TRBJ1-2, the V gene TRBV5-3; maybe TRBD1 (6 bases). TRBV5-3 is classed as an ORF, of uncertain function. Deletions cut 4 bases from V and 3 bases from J, with 10 bases between. This CDR3 has 13 amino acids. The CDR3 DNA reads TGTGCCAGAAGCCCCGGGACACACTATGGCTACACCTTC. Its translation: CARSPGTHYGYTF.

The chain employs TRBV11-2 and TRBJ2-5; D remains unclear. This CDR3 contains 14 residues. The ends were cut back, 4 bases at V and 1 base at J, with 10 bases in the middle. Germline V gene data show CDR1 as SGHAT and CDR2 as FQNNGV. CDR3 residues: CASSSGLLQETQYF. The CDR3 DNA reads TGTGCCAGCAGCTCCGGGCTCCTCCAAGAGACCCAGTACTTC.

The V call is TRBV9, the J call TRBJ1-2; D gene uncertain. In germline, CDR1 is SGDLS, CDR2 YYNGEE. Trimming stripped 2 bases from V and 0 bases from J, with 8 bases between. The CDR3 runs 14 residues. The CDR3 DNA follows: TGTGCCAGCAGCGTCCCGGGTTCTAACTATGGCTACACCTTC. This gives the protein CASSVPGSNYGYTF.

This clone is a singleton in its sample. This chain joins TRBV29-1 and TRBJ2-7, with D perhaps given as TRBD1 or TRBD2 (5 bases each). Trimming took off 6 bases at V and 0 bases at J, with 15 bases between the two ends. Germline CDR1 SQVTM, CDR2 ANQGSEA. This CDR3 is 14 amino acids long. The CDR3 DNA reads as TGCAGCGTACCCGCCCCAGGGAGCTCCTACGAGCAGTACTTC. Its translation is CSVPAPGSSYEQYF.

The chain combines TRBV2 with TRBJ2-7; unclear D gene. Trimming removed 2 bases from V and 2 bases from J, with 10 bases in between. This CDR3 has 14 residues. CDR1 is SNHLY and CDR2 is FYNNEI in the germline V gene. The CDR3 loop is CASSETASAYEQYF. DNA for the CDR3: TGTGCCAGCAGTGAAACGGCCTCGGCCTACGAGCAGTACTTC. Filled out from reference TRBV2 and TRBJ2-7, the complete variable domain reads EPEVTQTPSHQVTQMGQEVILRCVPISNHLYFYWYRQILGQKVEFLVSFYNNEISEKSEIFDDQFSVERPDGSNFTLKIRSTKLEDSAMYFCASSETASAYEQYFGPGTRLTVT.

The chain is built from TRBV28 and TRBJ1-4; D is perhaps TRBD1 (6 bases). The CDR3 loop spans 15 amino acids. Trimming cost V 6 bases and J 8 bases, with 19 bases left between them. Germline CDR1 is MDHEN and CDR2 is SYDVKM. CDR3 amino acids: CASRLNRAGGEKLFF. The CDR3 coding sequence is TGTGCCAGCAGGCTAAACAGGGCGGGTGGAGAAAAACTGTTTTTT.

The chain has TRBV27 and TRBJ2-1; no clear D gene. Germline V gene sequence: CDR1 MNHEY, CDR2 SMNVEV (reference sequence). The CDR3 length is 15 residues. V lost 4 bases to trimming and J lost 0 bases, with 10 bases between them. Written as DNA, the CDR3 is TGTGCCAGCAGTTGGGCCGTTAGCTCCTACAATGAGCAGTTCTTC. Translation gives CASSWAVSSYNEQFF.

In the case of this clone: The sample contains more than one DNA sequence encoding this CDR3. This chain connects TRBV9 to TRBJ1-5; maybe TRBD1 (6 bases). The V and J ends lost 3 bases and 0 bases respectively, with 7 bases between them. The CDR3 totals 14 residues. Germline loops: CDR1 SGDLS, CDR2 YYNGEE. The CDR3 bases are TGTGCCAGCAGCGAGGGGGATAGCAATCAGCCCCAGCATTTT. Its protein product is CASSEGDSNQPQHF.

The chain has TRBV27 and TRBJ2-1; TRBD2 matches at 9 bases. This CDR3 is built from 16 residues. Germline V gene lookup returns CDR1 MNHEY and CDR2 SMNVEV (reference sequence). Trimming at V came to 2 bases and at J to 2 bases, leaving 4 bases not matched to a gene. This CDR3 reads CASSLLSSGTYNEQFF. The CDR3 DNA reads TGTGCCAGCAGTTTACTATCTAGCGGGACCTACAATGAGCAGTTCTTC.

The chain couples TRBV28 to TRBJ2-2; 8 positions match TRBD2. The CDR3 sequence is 17 residues long. The V gene end was trimmed by 4 bases and the J gene end by 6 bases; junction bases not matched to a gene: 13. Germline CDR1 reads MDHEN; CDR2 reads SYDVKM. This chain's CDR3 is CASSSPEEREMSGELFF. The CDR3 region has the DNA TGTGCCAGCAGTTCCCCAGAGGAGCGGGAGATGTCCGGGGAGCTGTTTTTT.

The rearrangement joins TRBV10-3 to TRBJ1-2; D call uncertain. Germline CDR1 reads ENHRY; CDR2 reads SYGVKD. Trimming cost V 9 bases and J 8 bases, with 28 bases left between them. This CDR3 has 16 residues. CDR3 coding DNA: TGTGCCATTCAACCGGGCCCCGCGGACTCATCTATGGGCTACACCTTC. Protein sequence: CAIQPGPADSSMGYTF.

The chain combines TRBV6-5 with TRBJ1-1, with TRBD1 as a possible D gene (5 bases). In germline, CDR1 is MNHEY, CDR2 SVGAGI. The CDR3 covers 14 residues. V dropped 4 bases and J dropped 0 bases, with 9 bases sitting between them. DNA for the CDR3: TGTGCCAGCAGTTCGGGACGGTTGAACACTGAAGCTTTCTTT. Translated, it gives CASSSGRLNTEAFF.

Turning to this clone: The same CDR3 can be traced to other DNA sequences in this sample. V and J are TRBV2 and TRBJ1-2; 10 bases line up with TRBD1. This CDR3 spans 14 amino acids. V was pared by 4 bases and J by 2 bases, with 1 base of the junction left unmatched. CDR1 SNHLY and CDR2 FYNNEI come from the germline V gene. The CDR3 DNA reads as TGTGCCAGCAGTGGGGGACAGGGGAACTATGGCTACACCTTC. Translation: CASSGGQGNYGYTF.

V is TRBV29-1 and J is TRBJ2-1, with a weak D call TRBD2 (6 bases). The V and J ends lost 7 bases and 1 base respectively, with 20 bases between them. There are 16 residues in the CDR3. The germline gives CDR1 SQVTM, CDR2 ANQGSEA. The CDR3 loop is CSAHGEEGPSYNEQFF. CDR3 bases: TGCAGCGCCCACGGGGAGGAGGGTCCTTCCTACAATGAGCAGTTCTTC.

The rearrangement joins TRBV28 to TRBJ2-5, with 7 positions matching TRBD1. V dropped 8 bases and J dropped 1; count of bases not matched to a gene: 7. The CDR3 has 14 amino acids. The V gene's germline CDR1 is MDHEN and CDR2 SYDVKM. The CDR3 nucleotides are TGTGCCAGCCTCCGGGACAGAGGCCAAGAGACCCAGTACTTC. Its protein product is CASLRDRGQETQYF.